This T cell receptor (beta chain) was sequenced during a study of human T cells and chemical hapten exposure. Across the whole study: Diphenylcyclopropenone was administered weekly to the scalp of patients throughout the roughly 22-week study.

This clonotype occurred many times. Time point noted: pre-sensitization, week 0. Treatment in this sample: therapeutic diphenylcyclopropenone sensitization with weekly scalp DPC. Trimming stripped 8 bases from V and 7 bases from J, with 11 bases between. The CDR3 length is 11 residues. CDR1 is SEHNR and CDR2 is FQNEAQ in the germline V gene (reference sequence). MiXCR, run by TCRdb on the RACE reads, gives a single entry per CDR3 protein. The table lists some 330,000 distinct CDR3 sequences, approximately 5% of them singletons. The receptor comes from a woman aged 18-29 years with alopecia areata. Some clones in this sample may be carry-over from other donors' samples. V usage is TRBV7-9 and J usage is TRBJ1-1; D is possibly TRBD1 (6 bases). The sample consisted of whole blood, taken in connection with sensitization to the hapten diphenylcyclopropenone (DPC). The CDR3, as DNA: TGTGCCAGCGAGTTCAGGGGTGAAGCTTTCTTT. It specifies CASEFRGEAFF. Full variable domain (outside the CDR3, taken from reference TRBV7-9 and TRBJ1-1): DTGVSQNPRHKITKRGQNVTFRCDPISEHNRLYWYRQTLGQGPEFLTYFQNEAQLEKSRLLSDRFSAERPKGSFSTLEIQRTEQGDSAMYLCASEFRGEAFFGQGTRLTVV.